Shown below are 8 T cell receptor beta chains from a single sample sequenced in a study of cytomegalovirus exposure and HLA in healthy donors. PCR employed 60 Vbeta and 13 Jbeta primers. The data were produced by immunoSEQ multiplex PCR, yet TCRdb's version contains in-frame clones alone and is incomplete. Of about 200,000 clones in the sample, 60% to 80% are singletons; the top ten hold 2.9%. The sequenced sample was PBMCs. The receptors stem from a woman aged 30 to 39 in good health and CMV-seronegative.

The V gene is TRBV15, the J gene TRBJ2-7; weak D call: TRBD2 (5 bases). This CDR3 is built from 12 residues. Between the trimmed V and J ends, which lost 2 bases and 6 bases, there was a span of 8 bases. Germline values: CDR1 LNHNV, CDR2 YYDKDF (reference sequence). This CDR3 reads CATSRHRGEQYF. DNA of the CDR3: TGTGCCACCAGCAGACACCGGGGCGAGCAGTACTTC.

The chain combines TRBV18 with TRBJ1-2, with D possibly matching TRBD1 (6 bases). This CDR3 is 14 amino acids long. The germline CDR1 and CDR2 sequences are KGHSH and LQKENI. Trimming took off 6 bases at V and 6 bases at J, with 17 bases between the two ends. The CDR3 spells CASSLDGGPDGYTF. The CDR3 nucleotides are TGTGCCAGCTCTTTGGACGGGGGGCCGGATGGCTACACCTTC.

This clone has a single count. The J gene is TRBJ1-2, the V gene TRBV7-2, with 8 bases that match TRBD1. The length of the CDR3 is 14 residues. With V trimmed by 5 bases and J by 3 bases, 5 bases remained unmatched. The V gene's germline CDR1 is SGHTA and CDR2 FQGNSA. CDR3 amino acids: CASSNRQGYYGYTF. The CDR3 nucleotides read TGTGCCAGCAGCAACCGACAGGGGTACTATGGCTACACCTTC.

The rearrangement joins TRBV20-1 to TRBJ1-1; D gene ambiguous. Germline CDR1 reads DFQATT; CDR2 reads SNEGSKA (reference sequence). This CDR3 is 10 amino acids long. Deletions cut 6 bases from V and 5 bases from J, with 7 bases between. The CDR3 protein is CSAGRTEAFF. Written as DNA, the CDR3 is TGCAGTGCCGGGAGGACTGAAGCTTTCTTT.

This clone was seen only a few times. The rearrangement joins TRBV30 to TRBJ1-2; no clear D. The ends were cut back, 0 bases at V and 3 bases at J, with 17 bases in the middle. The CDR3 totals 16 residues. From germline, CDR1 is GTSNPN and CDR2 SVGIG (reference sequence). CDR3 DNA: TGTGCCTGGAGTGTACTCGAGGGAGCAATCTACTATGGCTACACCTTC. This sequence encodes CAWSVLEGAIYYGYTF.

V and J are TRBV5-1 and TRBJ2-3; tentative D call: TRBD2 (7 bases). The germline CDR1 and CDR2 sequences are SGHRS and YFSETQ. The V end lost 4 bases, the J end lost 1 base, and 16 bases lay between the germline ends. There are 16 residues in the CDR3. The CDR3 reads CASSPRGAGGTDTQYF. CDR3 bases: TGCGCCAGCAGCCCTAGGGGGGCGGGAGGCACAGATACGCAGTATTTT.

The CDR3: CASSVFDLSSYEQYF. In DNA, the CDR3 is TGTGCCAGCAGTGTTTTCGACTTAAGCTCCTACGAGCAGTACTTC. This chain joins TRBV6-4 and TRBJ2-7, with D unclear. The CDR3 spans 15 residues. The germline V gene encodes CDR1 MRHNA and CDR2 SNTAGT. V dropped 4 bases and J dropped 0 bases, with 13 bases sitting between them.

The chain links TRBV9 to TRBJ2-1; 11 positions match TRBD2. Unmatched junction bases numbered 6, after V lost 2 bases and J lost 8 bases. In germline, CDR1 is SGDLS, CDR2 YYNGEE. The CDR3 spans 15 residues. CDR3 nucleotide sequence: TGTGCCAGCAGCGTTAGCGGGGGGGCTGTGGATGAGCAGTTCTTC. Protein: CASSVSGGAVDEQFF.